The 14 T cell receptor beta chains presented below share a single source sample, sequenced in a study of PD-1 blockade in classical Hodgkin lymphoma. The method was immunoSEQ multiplex PCR; TCRdb's version includes in-frame clones alone and lacks a portion of them. The data show some 19,000 clones, with about 84% seen just once and approximately 20% held by the top ten. Time point given: cycle 4 day 1 (C4D1), after 6 weeks of nivolumab. Every single patient, without exception, relapsed after autologous stem cell transplantation, and brentuximab vedotin exposure varied. Sequenced here: peripheral blood mononuclear cells (PBMCs), sampled before the fourth cycle of nivolumab. All receptors derive from a human donor with classical Hodgkin lymphoma.

V is TRBV27 and J is TRBJ1-6; D is undetermined. V shed 3 bases and J shed 4 bases, with 13 bases lying between them. Germline lookup yields CDR1 MNHEY and CDR2 SMNVEV (reference sequence). The CDR3 runs 16 residues. The CDR3 sequence: CASSLGPTGYNSPLHF. CDR3 coding DNA: TGTGCCAGCAGTTTGGGCCCTACGGGATATAATTCACCCCTCCACTTT.

The V gene is TRBV11-2, the J gene TRBJ1-3; D not resolved. V was shortened by 4 bases and J by 6 bases, with 19 bases between the two germline ends. The CDR3 runs 16 residues. The germline CDR1 and CDR2 sequences are SGHAT and FQNNGV. CDR3 residues: CASSSSKTTRKNTIYF. The CDR3 bases are TGTGCCAGCAGCTCATCCAAGACCACTCGGAAAAACACCATATATTTT.

The gene calls are TRBV5-1 and TRBJ2-1; 12 bases align to TRBD2. The CDR3 spans 16 residues. V trimming: 2 bases; J trimming: 4 bases; junction bases outside the gene matches: 4. The germline V gene has CDR1 SGHRS and CDR2 YFSETQ. The DNA of the CDR3 is TGCGCCAGCAGCTTACAACTAGCGGGGGGATACAATGAGCAGTTCTTC. Encoded protein: CASSLQLAGGYNEQFF. The full variable domain, rest sourced from reference TRBV5-1 and TRBJ2-1, is KAGVTQTPRYLIKTRGQQVTLSCSPISGHRSVSWYQQTPGQGLQFLFEYFSETQRNKGNFPGRFSGRQFSNSRSEMNVSTLELGDSALYLCASSLQLAGGYNEQFFGPGTRLTVL.

V is TRBV4-2 and J is TRBJ1-2, with 8 nucleotides matching TRBD1. The length of the CDR3 is 14 residues. The germline V gene encodes CDR1 LGHNA and CDR2 YNFKEQ. J was trimmed by 8 bases and V by 1 base; bases with no gene match: 6. DNA for the CDR3: TGTGCCAGCAGCCAAGGGACAGGGTTGCGGGGCTACACCTTC. Its translation is CASSQGTGLRGYTF.

The CDR3 coding sequence is TGTGCCAGCAGCCCTGAGACAGTGGGCACTGAAGCTTTCTTT. This translates into CASSPETVGTEAFF. V is TRBV9 and J is TRBJ1-1; TRBD1 is a possible D gene (5 bases). This CDR3 region has 14 residues. The V gene's germline CDR1 is SGDLS and CDR2 YYNGEE. V dropped 4 bases and J dropped 4 bases, with 14 bases sitting between them. Based on the CDR3 plus reference TRBV9 and TRBJ1-1, the full variable domain is DSGVTQTPKHLITATGQRVTLRCSPRSGDLSVYWYQQSLDQGLQFLIQYYNGEERAKGNILERFSAQQFPDLHSELNLSSLELGDSALYFCASSPETVGTEAFFGQGTRLTVV.

The chain employs TRBV5-6 and TRBJ1-2; D call uncertain. Germline values: CDR1 SGHDT, CDR2 YYEEEE. The ends were cut back, 4 bases at V and 6 bases at J, with 10 bases in the middle. The CDR3 is 12 residues long. The CDR3 coding sequence is TGTGCCAGCAGCCGGATTAGGGATGGCTACACCTTC. Its translation: CASSRIRDGYTF.

V and J are TRBV7-2 and TRBJ2-7, with D perhaps matching TRBD2 (5 bases). CDR3 length: 12 residues. Germline V gene sequence: CDR1 SGHTA, CDR2 FQGNSA. The ends were cut back, 2 bases at V and 6 bases at J, with 8 bases in the middle. The CDR3 nucleotides read TGTGCCAGCAGCTTAAGGGCGGGCGAGCAGTACTTC. As protein: CASSLRAGEQYF.

This clone was detected a few times. The chain combines TRBV7-9 with TRBJ2-3; the match to TRBD2 covers 8 bases. The CDR3 sequence is 15 residues long. The germline CDR1 and CDR2 sequences are SEHNR and FQNEAQ (reference sequence). V shed 4 bases, J shed 4 bases, and the junction held 7 bases outside the gene matches. CDR3 region: CASSSRGGGADTQYF. In nucleotides, the CDR3 is TGTGCCAGCAGCTCCCGGGGGGGCGGGGCAGATACGCAGTATTTT. Complete variable domain (other parts from reference TRBV7-9 and TRBJ2-3): DTGVSQNPRHKITKRGQNVTFRCDPISEHNRLYWYRQTLGQGPEFLTYFQNEAQLEKSRLLSDRFSAERPKGSFSTLEIQRTEQGDSAMYLCASSSRGGGADTQYFGPGTRLTVL.

The chain links TRBV2 to TRBJ2-7; TRBD1 matches 7 bases. The length of the CDR3 is 15 residues. Germline lookup yields CDR1 SNHLY and CDR2 FYNNEI. V lost 1 base, J lost 6 bases, and 9 bases stayed unmatched. The CDR3 DNA reads TGTGCCAGCAGTGAAGACAGGGGAAATTCTTTCGAGCAGTACTTC. Amino acids: CASSEDRGNSFEQYF.

The V and J genes are TRBV19 and TRBJ1-2, with 9 bases matching TRBD1. This CDR3 has 17 amino acids. Trimming at V came to 6 bases and at J to 0 bases, leaving 11 bases not matched to a gene. Germline loops: CDR1 LNHDA, CDR2 SQIVND (reference sequence). The CDR3: CASSARDRAESNYGYTF. For the CDR3, the DNA is TGTGCCAGTAGCGCACGGGACAGGGCCGAATCTAACTATGGCTACACCTTC.

This CDR3 is CASSERSWGELFF. The DNA of the CDR3 is TGCGCCAGCAGTGAAAGGAGTTGGGGGGAGCTGTTTTTT. The V call is TRBV10-1, the J call TRBJ2-2, with D unclear. The germline gives CDR1 WNHNN, CDR2 SYGVQD (reference sequence). The CDR3 is made up of 13 amino acids. Between the trimmed V and J ends, which lost 3 bases and 8 bases, there was a span of 10 bases.

This chain uses TRBV7-2 with TRBJ1-2; no clear D. Germline CDR1 is SGHTA and CDR2 is FQGNSA. V lost 3 bases, J lost 3 bases, and 8 bases lay in between. The CDR3 length is 13 residues. DNA of the CDR3: TGTGCCAGCAGCTTGGGGAATTACTATGGCTACACCTTC. Translating it yields CASSLGNYYGYTF.

This clone is large (0.1 to 1%). This sequence joins TRBV7-6 and TRBJ1-1, with D unclear. The germline V and J ends were trimmed by 2 bases and 5 bases, with 15 bases remaining between them. The CDR3 spans 15 residues. The germline V gene encodes CDR1 SGHVS and CDR2 FNYEAQ. This chain's CDR3 is CASSLLPGMGTEAFF. CDR3 coding DNA: TGTGCCAGCAGCTTACTTCCAGGAATGGGGACTGAAGCTTTCTTT.

The V gene is TRBV7-2, the J gene TRBJ2-7, with D perhaps matching TRBD1 or TRBD2 (6 bases each). V was shortened by 7 bases and J by 6 bases, with 16 bases between the two germline ends. CDR1 is SGHTA and CDR2 is FQGNSA in the germline V gene. This CDR3 has 13 amino acids. The CDR3 DNA follows: TGTGCCAGCACCCCCGGGGGCGGTAGCGAGCAGTACTTC. As protein: CASTPGGGSEQYF.